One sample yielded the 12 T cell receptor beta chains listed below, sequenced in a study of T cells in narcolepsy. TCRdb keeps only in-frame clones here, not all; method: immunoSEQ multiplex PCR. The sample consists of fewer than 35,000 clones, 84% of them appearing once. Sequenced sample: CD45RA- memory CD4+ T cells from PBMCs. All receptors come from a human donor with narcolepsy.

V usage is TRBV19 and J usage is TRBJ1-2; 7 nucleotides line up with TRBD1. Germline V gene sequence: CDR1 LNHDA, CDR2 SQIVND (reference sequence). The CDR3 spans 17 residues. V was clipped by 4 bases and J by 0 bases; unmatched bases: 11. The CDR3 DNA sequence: TGTGCCAGTAGTACCTTAGTAGGGGACAGAGCTAACTATGGCTACACCTTC. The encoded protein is CASSTLVGDRANYGYTF.

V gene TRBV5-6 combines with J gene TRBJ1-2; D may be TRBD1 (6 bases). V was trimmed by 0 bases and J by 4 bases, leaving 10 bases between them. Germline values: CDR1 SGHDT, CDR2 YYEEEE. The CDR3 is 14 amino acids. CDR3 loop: CASSLAGEGYGYTF. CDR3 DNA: TGTGCCAGCAGCTTGGCAGGGGAAGGCTATGGCTACACCTTC.

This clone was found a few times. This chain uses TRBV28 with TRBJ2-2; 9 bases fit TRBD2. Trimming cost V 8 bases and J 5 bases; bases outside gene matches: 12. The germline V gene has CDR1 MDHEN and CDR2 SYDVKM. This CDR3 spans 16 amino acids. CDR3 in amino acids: CASSSGGGARTGELFF. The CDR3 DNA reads TGTGCCAGCTCCTCAGGCGGGGGGGCGAGGACCGGGGAGCTGTTTTTT.

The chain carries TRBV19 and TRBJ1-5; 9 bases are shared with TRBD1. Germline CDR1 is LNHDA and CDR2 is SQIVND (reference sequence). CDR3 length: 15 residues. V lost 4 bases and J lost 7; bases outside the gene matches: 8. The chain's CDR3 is CASSTTGGTGQPQHF. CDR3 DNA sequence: TGTGCCAGTAGTACAACAGGGGGCACGGGGCAGCCCCAGCATTTT.

The CDR3 loop is CASTGTDWDTQYF. The CDR3 region has the DNA TGTGCCAGCACCGGGACAGACTGGGATACGCAGTATTTT. V gene TRBV2 combines with J gene TRBJ2-3, with 7 bases aligning to TRBD1. CDR3 length equals 13 residues. V lost 7 bases and J lost 6; bases outside the gene matches: 7. Germline loops: CDR1 SNHLY, CDR2 FYNNEI.

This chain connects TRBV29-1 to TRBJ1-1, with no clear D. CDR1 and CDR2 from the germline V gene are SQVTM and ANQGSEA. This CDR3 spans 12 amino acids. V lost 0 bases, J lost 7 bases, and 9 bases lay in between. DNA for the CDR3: TGCAGCGTTGAAGAGGGCAGCTATGAAGCTTTCTTT. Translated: CSVEEGSYEAFF. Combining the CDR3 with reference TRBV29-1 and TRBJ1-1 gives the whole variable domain SAVISQKPSRDICQRGTSLTIQCQVDSQVTMMFWYRQQPGQSLTLIATANQGSEATYESGFVIDKFPISRPNLTFSTLTVSNMSPEDSSIYLCSVEEGSYEAFFGQGTRLTVV.

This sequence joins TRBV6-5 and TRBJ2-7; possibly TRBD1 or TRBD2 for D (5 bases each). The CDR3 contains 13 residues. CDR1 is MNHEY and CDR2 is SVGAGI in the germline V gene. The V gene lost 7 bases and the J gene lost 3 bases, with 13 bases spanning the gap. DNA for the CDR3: TGTGCCAGCACGAGGGGTGTTAACTACGAGCAGTACTTC. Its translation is CASTRGVNYEQYF.

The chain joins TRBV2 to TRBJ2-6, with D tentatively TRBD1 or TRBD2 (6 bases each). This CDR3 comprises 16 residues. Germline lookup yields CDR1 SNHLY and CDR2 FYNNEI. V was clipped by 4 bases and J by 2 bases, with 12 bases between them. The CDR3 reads CASSGTGRTGANVLTF. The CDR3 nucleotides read TGTGCCAGCAGTGGAACAGGGAGGACTGGGGCCAACGTCCTGACTTTC.

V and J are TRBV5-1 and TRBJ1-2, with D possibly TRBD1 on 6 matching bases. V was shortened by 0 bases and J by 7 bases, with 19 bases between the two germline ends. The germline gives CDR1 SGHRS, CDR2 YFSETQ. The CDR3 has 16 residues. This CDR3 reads CASSLDDRTPLRGYTF. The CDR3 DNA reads TGCGCCAGCAGCTTGGACGACAGGACCCCCCTCCGTGGCTACACCTTC.

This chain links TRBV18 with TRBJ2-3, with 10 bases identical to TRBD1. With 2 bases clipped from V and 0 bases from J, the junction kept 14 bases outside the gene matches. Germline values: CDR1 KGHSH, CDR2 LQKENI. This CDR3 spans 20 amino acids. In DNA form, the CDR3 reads TGTGCCAGCTCACCATGGGAGGGACAGGGGCCCCATCCAAGCACAGATACGCAGTATTTT. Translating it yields CASSPWEGQGPHPSTDTQYF. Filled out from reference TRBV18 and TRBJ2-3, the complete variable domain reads NAGVMQNPRHLVRRRGQEARLRCSPMKGHSHVYWYRQLPEEGLKFMVYLQKENIIDESGMPKERFSAEFPKEGPSILRIQQVVRGDSAAYFCASSPWEGQGPHPSTDTQYFGPGTRLTVL.

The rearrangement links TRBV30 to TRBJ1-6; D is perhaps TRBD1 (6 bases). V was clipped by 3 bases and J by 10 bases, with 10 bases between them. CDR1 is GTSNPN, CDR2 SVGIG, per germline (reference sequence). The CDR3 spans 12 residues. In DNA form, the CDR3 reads TGTGCCTGGAGGGACAGAAGATCACCCCTCCACTTT. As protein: CAWRDRRSPLHF.

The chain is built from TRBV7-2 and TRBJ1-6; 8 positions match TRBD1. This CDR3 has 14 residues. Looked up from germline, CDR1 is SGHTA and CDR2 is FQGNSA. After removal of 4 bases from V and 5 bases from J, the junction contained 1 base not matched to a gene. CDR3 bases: TGTGCCAGCAGCTCGACAGGGGATAATTCACCCCTCCACTTT. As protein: CASSSTGDNSPLHF.